The 18 T cell receptor beta chains given below trace back to one sample, sequenced in a study of blood T cells in healthy people across ages. Sample-barcoded 5' priming and a J-beta primer mix drove a second PCR of roughly 6 to 12 cycles. Via MiXCR, TCRdb re-called the 5' RACE reads, giving one row per CDR3 protein. The sample includes around 1,700,000 distinct CDR3 sequences, about 30% of them seen just once. Sequenced input: blood. The receptors originated from a woman between 25 and 40 years old in good health.

This clonotype was recorded a few times. The chain employs TRBV20-1 and TRBJ2-1; no firm D call. Per the germline V gene, CDR1 is DFQATT and CDR2 is SNEGSKA (reference sequence). V lost 3 bases to trimming and J lost 9 bases, with 15 bases between them. The CDR3 is 13 residues long. The CDR3 sequence: CSASSSTGPEQFF. CDR3 bases: TGCAGTGCTAGTTCGTCCACGGGCCCTGAGCAGTTCTTC.

This clonotype appeared many times. This chain connects TRBV9 to TRBJ2-5, with a possible D match to TRBD1 (6 bases). V was cut by 3 bases and J by 1 base, with 16 bases left in between. This CDR3 is built from 16 residues. The germline V gene has CDR1 SGDLS and CDR2 YYNGEE. DNA of the CDR3: TGTGCCAGCAGCGAGGGGGTCAGCGGAGGCCAAGAGACCCAGTACTTC. It codes for CASSEGVSGGQETQYF.

This clonotype occurred a few times. The CDR3 bases are TGTGCCAGCAGTGGACAGGTTCGCAATGAGCAGTTCTTC. Amino acid sequence: CASSGQVRNEQFF. This chain links TRBV6-6 with TRBJ2-1; 7 nucleotides agree with TRBD1. Germline lookup yields CDR1 MNHNY and CDR2 SVGAGI (reference sequence). There are 13 residues in the CDR3. V shed 5 bases, J shed 6 bases, and the junction held 4 bases outside the gene matches.

V gene TRBV5-6 combines with J gene TRBJ1-4, with TRBD1 as a possible D gene (5 bases). Trimming removed 7 bases at V and 3 bases at J, with 16 bases between. The germline V gene encodes CDR1 SGHDT and CDR2 YYEEEE. The CDR3 runs to 15 residues. The CDR3 here is CASGRAGRANEKLFF. In DNA form, the CDR3 reads TGTGCCAGCGGACGGGCAGGGCGGGCTAATGAAAAACTGTTTTTT. Based on the CDR3 plus reference TRBV5-6 and TRBJ1-4, the full variable domain is DAGVTQSPTHLIKTRGQQVTLRCSPKSGHDTVSWYQQALGQGPQFIFQYYEEEERQRGNFPDRFSGHQFPNYSSELNVNALLLGDSALYLCASGRAGRANEKLFFGSGTQLSVL.

The V and J genes are TRBV7-3 and TRBJ2-1; TRBD1 matches 12 bases. V was pared by 1 base and J by 7 bases, with 8 bases of the junction left unmatched. The CDR3 runs 17 residues. Germline lookup yields CDR1 SGHTA and CDR2 FQGTGA. The CDR3 DNA reads as TGTGCCAGCAGCTTAAGGGCCGGGACAGGGGGCCGGAATGAGCAGTTCTTC. Protein product: CASSLRAGTGGRNEQFF.

V gene TRBV2 combines with J gene TRBJ2-7; a possible D gene is TRBD2 (6 bases). The V and J ends lost 6 bases and 0 bases respectively, with 15 bases between them. Germline V CDR1 and CDR2: SNHLY, FYNNEI. The CDR3 is 15 amino acids. In DNA, the CDR3 is TGTGCCAGCAGGGGCACACAGCGGGTCTCCTACGAGCAGTACTTC. Translation gives CASRGTQRVSYEQYF.

The sample holds one count of this clonotype. The chain carries TRBV2 and TRBJ2-2, with D perhaps matching TRBD1 (5 bases). This CDR3 has 15 residues. Germline V gene sequence: CDR1 SNHLY, CDR2 FYNNEI. The ends were cut back, 0 bases at V and 3 bases at J, with 8 bases in the middle. CDR3 coding DNA: TGTGCCAGCAGTGAAGCAGGGGCTGACACCGGGGAGCTGTTTTTT. Its protein product is CASSEAGADTGELFF.

The CDR3 DNA reads as TGTGCCAGCACGTGGACGGGGGAGGGGGAGCAGTACTTC. Encoded protein: CASTWTGEGEQYF. The chain combines TRBV2 with TRBJ2-7, with 7 bases that match TRBD2. The CDR3 consists of 13 residues. J was trimmed by 7 bases and V by 7 bases; bases with no gene match: 10. Germline loops: CDR1 SNHLY, CDR2 FYNNEI.

The chain recombines TRBV29-1 with TRBJ2-7, with D perhaps matching TRBD1 or TRBD2 (6 bases each). V gave up 7 bases and J gave up 2 bases, with 12 bases separating them. The length of the CDR3 is 12 residues. From germline, CDR1 is SQVTM and CDR2 ANQGSEA. CDR3 sequence: CSGGDNTYEQYF. For the CDR3, the DNA is TGCAGCGGGGGGGACAATACCTACGAGCAGTACTTC.

The rearrangement uses TRBV9 and TRBJ1-5; D uncertain. The germline gives CDR1 SGDLS, CDR2 YYNGEE. The germline V and J ends were trimmed by 1 base and 1 base, with 6 bases remaining between them. The CDR3 is made up of 14 amino acids. For the CDR3, the DNA is TGTGCCAGCAGCGTAACTGACAGCAATCAGCCCCAGCATTTT. It encodes CASSVTDSNQPQHF.

The chain uses TRBV3-1 and TRBJ1-2; D not resolved. The CDR3 runs 15 residues. Looked up from germline, CDR1 is LGHDT and CDR2 is YNNKEL (reference sequence). The ends were cut back, 0 bases at V and 2 bases at J, with 10 bases in the middle. The CDR3 DNA follows: TGTGCCAGCAGCCAAGATCACGGTGTGAACTATGGCTACACCTTC. Translated, it gives CASSQDHGVNYGYTF.

This clonotype was counted between two and nine times. The chain links TRBV14 to TRBJ2-1; no clear D. This CDR3 is built from 14 residues. The germline gives CDR1 SGHDN, CDR2 FVKESK. V lost 0 bases to trimming and J lost 9 bases, with 12 bases between them. CDR3: CASSQDSRLGEQFF. In DNA form, the CDR3 reads TGTGCCAGCAGCCAAGATTCCCGTTTGGGTGAGCAGTTCTTC.

This clonotype was counted many times. The V call is TRBV7-9, the J call TRBJ2-1; D is unclear. The length of the CDR3 is 13 residues. Germline assignment: CDR1 SEHNR and CDR2 FQNEAQ (reference sequence). V was cut by 0 bases and J by 5 bases, with 5 bases left in between. As DNA, the CDR3 is TGTGCCAGCAGCTTAGCCTGGGACAATGAGCAGTTCTTC. Translating gives CASSLAWDNEQFF.

Many counts were recorded for this clonotype. The CDR3 loop is CASSAPGTGNYGYTF. In nucleotides, the CDR3 is TGCGCCAGCAGCGCCCCCGGGACAGGGAACTATGGCTACACCTTC. The V call is TRBV4-1, the J call TRBJ1-2; TRBD1 matches at 9 bases. The V gene's germline CDR1 is MGHRA and CDR2 YSYEKL. V shed 5 bases, J shed 2 bases, and the junction held 6 bases outside the gene matches. This CDR3 region has 15 residues.

This clonotype has ten or more counts. The chain links TRBV5-5 to TRBJ2-1; 10 nucleotides align to TRBD2. V shed 2 bases, J shed 4 bases, and the junction held 3 bases outside the gene matches. The CDR3 is 15 residues long. Germline V gives CDR1 SGHKS, CDR2 YYEKEE (reference sequence). The CDR3 loop reads CASSFSGGDYNEQFF. CDR3 nucleotide sequence: TGTGCCAGCAGCTTCAGCGGGGGGGATTACAATGAGCAGTTCTTC.

The chain recombines TRBV20-1 with TRBJ2-1; 7 nucleotides align to TRBD2. This CDR3 has 14 amino acids. V shed 1 base and J 9 bases; nucleotides not matched to a gene: 9. Germline V CDR1 and CDR2: DFQATT, SNEGSKA (reference sequence). The CDR3 DNA reads as TGCAGTGCTAGAGGGGCGGGTAGCGGGCCTGAGCAGTTCTTC. Encoded protein: CSARGAGSGPEQFF.

The chain combines TRBV13 with TRBJ1-1; 9 bases align to TRBD1. This CDR3 has 15 residues. The V gene end was trimmed by 4 bases and the J gene end by 1 base; junction bases not matched to a gene: 4. Germline loops: CDR1 PRHDT, CDR2 FYEKMQ (reference sequence). The CDR3 protein is CASSSKDRGNTEAFF. CDR3 sequence (DNA): TGTGCCAGCAGCTCAAAGGACAGGGGGAACACTGAAGCTTTCTTT. Full variable domain (outside the CDR3, taken from reference TRBV13 and TRBJ1-1): AAGVIQSPRHLIKEKRETATLKCYPIPRHDTVYWYQQGPGQDPQFLISFYEKMQSDKGSIPDRFSAQQFSDYHSELNMSSLELGDSALYFCASSSKDRGNTEAFFGQGTRLTVV.

The sample holds a few counts of this clonotype. The chain employs TRBV7-9 and TRBJ2-7; D not certain. This CDR3 is 14 amino acids long. Germline values: CDR1 SEHNR, CDR2 FQNEAQ (reference sequence). Deletions cut 3 bases from V and 0 bases from J, with 9 bases between. The CDR3 here is CASSFDVGSYEQYF. In DNA, the CDR3 is TGTGCCAGCAGCTTTGATGTCGGCTCCTACGAGCAGTACTTC.